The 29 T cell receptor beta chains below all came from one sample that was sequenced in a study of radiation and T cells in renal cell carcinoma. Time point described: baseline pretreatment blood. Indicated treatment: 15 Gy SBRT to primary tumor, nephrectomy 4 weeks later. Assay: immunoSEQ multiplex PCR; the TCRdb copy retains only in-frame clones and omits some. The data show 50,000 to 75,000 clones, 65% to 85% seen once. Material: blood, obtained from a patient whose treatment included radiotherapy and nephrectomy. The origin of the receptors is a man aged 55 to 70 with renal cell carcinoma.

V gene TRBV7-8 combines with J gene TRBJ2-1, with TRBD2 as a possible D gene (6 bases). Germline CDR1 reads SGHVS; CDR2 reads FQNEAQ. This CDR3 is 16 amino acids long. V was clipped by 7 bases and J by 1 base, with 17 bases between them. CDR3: CASTPGGRKSYNEQFF. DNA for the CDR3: TGTGCCAGCACCCCCGGTGGGAGGAAGTCCTACAATGAGCAGTTCTTC.

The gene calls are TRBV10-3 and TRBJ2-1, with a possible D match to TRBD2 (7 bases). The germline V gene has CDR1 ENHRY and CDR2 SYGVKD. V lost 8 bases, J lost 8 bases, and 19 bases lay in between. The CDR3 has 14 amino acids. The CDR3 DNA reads TGTGCCATCTTGGCGGGAGACAGGTCGGATGAGCAGTTCTTC. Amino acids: CAILAGDRSDEQFF.

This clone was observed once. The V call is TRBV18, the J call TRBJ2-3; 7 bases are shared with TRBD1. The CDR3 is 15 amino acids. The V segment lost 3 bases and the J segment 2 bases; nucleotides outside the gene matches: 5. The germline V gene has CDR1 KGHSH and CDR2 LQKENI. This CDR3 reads CASSPRDRFTDTQYF. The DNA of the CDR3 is TGTGCCAGCTCACCTCGGGACAGATTCACAGATACGCAGTATTTT.

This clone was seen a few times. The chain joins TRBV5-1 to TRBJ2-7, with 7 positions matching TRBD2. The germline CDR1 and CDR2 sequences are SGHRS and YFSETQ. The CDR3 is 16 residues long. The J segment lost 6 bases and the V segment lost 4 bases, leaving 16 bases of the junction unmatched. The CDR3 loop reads CASSRTSAGVHAEQYV. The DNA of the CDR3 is TGCGCCAGCAGCCGGACGAGTGCGGGAGTCCATGCCGAGCAGTACGTC.

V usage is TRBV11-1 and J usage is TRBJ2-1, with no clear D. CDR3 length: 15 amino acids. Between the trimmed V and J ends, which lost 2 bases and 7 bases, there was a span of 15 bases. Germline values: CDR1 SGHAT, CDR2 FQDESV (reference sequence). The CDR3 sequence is CASSLLSQMGNEQFF. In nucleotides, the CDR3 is TGTGCCAGCAGCTTACTCTCCCAGATGGGAAATGAGCAGTTCTTC.

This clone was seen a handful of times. The CDR3 DNA reads as TGCGCCAGCAGCCAAGCCCGGGACCACGCCGAGCAGTACTTC. Residues: CASSQARDHAEQYF. The chain has TRBV4-1 and TRBJ2-7, with D possibly being TRBD1 or TRBD2 (5 bases each). Germline CDR1 is MGHRA and CDR2 is YSYEKL. The CDR3 contains 14 residues. Trimming pared 1 base from V and 6 bases from J, leaving 13 bases between.

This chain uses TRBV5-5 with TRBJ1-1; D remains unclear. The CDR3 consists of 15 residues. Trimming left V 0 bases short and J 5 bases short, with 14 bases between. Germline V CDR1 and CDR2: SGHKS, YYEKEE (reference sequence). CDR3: CASSLGPGGGTEAFF. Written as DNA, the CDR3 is TGTGCCAGCAGCTTGGGGCCTGGAGGTGGGACTGAAGCTTTCTTT.

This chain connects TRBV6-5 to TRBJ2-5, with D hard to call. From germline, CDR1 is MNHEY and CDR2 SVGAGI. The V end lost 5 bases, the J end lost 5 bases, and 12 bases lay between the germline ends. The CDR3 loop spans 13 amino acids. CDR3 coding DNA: TGTGCCAGCAGTCCCGGAAATTCGGAGACCCAGTACTTC. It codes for CASSPGNSETQYF.

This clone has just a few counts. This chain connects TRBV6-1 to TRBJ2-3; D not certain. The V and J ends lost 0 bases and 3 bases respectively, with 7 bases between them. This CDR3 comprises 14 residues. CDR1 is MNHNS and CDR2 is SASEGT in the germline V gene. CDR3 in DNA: TGTGCCAGCAGTGAAGCAGGATTTACAGATACGCAGTATTTT. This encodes CASSEAGFTDTQYF.

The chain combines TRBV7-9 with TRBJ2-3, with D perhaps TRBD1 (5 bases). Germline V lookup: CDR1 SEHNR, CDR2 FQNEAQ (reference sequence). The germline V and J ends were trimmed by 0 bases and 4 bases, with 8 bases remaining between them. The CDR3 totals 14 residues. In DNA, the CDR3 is TGTGCCAGCAGCTTAGCCCAAGGGGCAGATACGCAGTATTTT. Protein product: CASSLAQGADTQYF.

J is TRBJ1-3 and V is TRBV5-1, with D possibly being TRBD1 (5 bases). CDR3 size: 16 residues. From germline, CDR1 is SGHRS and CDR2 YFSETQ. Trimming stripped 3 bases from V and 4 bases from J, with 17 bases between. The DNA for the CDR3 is TGCGCCAGCAGCTCCCCCCGAGGGACTGGCGGAAACACCATATATTTT. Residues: CASSSPRGTGGNTIYF.

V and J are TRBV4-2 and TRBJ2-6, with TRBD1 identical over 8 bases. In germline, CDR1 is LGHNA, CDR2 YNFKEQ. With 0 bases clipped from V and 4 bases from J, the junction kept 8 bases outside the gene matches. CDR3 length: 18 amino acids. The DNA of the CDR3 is TGTGCCAGCAGCCAAGAGGGCCCAGGGGGCGCGGGGGCCAACGTCCTGACTTTC. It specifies CASSQEGPGGAGANVLTF.

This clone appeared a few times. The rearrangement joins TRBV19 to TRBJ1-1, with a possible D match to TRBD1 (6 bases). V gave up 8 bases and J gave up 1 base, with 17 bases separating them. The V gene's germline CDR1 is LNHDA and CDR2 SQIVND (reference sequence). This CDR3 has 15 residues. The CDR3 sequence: CASLPWGRTNTEAFF. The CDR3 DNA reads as TGTGCCAGTTTACCCTGGGGGCGGACGAACACTGAAGCTTTCTTT.

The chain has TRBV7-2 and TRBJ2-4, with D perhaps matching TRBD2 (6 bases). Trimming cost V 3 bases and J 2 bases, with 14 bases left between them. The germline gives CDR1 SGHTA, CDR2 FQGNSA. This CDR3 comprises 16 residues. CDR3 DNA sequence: TGTGCCAGCAGCTTCCGGACTAAACCTTCCAAAAACATTCAGTACTTC. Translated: CASSFRTKPSKNIQYF.

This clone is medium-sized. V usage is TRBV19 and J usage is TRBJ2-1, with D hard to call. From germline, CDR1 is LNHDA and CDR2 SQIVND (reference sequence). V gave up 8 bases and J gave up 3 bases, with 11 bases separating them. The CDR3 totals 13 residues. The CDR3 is CASALPGYNEQFF. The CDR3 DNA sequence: TGTGCCAGTGCCCTTCCGGGCTACAATGAGCAGTTCTTC.

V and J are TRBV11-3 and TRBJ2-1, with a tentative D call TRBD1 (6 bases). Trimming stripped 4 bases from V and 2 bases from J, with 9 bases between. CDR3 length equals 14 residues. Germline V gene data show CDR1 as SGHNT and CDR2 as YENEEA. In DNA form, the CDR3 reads TGTGCCAGCAGCTCCCGGGACACCTACAATGAGCAGTTCTTC. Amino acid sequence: CASSSRDTYNEQFF.

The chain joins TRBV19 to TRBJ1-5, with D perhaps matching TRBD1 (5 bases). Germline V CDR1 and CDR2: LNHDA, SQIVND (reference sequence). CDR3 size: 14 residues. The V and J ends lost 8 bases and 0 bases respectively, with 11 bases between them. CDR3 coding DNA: TGTGCCAGTGTGACAGTAGCTAGCAATCAGCCCCAGCATTTT. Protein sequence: CASVTVASNQPQHF.

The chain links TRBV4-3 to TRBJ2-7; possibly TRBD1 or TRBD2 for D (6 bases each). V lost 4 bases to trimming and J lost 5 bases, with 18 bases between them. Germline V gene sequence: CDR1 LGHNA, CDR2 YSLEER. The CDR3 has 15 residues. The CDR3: CASSRGRGPQDEQYF. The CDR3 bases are TGCGCCAGCAGCCGCGGACGGGGGCCCCAGGACGAGCAGTACTTC.

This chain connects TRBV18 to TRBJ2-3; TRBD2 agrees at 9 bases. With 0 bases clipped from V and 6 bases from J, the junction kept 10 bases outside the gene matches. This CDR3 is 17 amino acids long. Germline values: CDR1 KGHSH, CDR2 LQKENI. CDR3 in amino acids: CASSPPVSAGGKDTQYF. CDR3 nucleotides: TGTGCCAGCTCACCACCCGTATCAGCGGGAGGAAAGGATACGCAGTATTTT.

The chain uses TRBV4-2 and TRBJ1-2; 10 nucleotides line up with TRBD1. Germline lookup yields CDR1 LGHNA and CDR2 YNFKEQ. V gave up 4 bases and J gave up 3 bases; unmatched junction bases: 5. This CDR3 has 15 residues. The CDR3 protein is CASSLATGGDYGYTF. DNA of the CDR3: TGTGCCAGCAGCCTCGCGACAGGGGGCGACTATGGCTACACCTTC.

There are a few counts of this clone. This chain's CDR3 is CASSASVGLNTEAFF. CDR3 sequence (DNA): TGTGCCAGCAGTGCCTCCGTAGGGTTGAACACTGAAGCTTTCTTT. This chain joins TRBV27 and TRBJ1-1; D gene unclear. The germline gives CDR1 MNHEY, CDR2 SMNVEV (reference sequence). Between the trimmed V and J ends, which lost 5 bases and 0 bases, there was a span of 13 bases. CDR3 length: 15 residues.

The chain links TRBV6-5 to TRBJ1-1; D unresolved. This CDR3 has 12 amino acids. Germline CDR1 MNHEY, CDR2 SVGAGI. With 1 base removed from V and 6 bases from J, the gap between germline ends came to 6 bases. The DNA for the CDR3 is TGTGCCAGCAGTTACTTAGGCTCTGAAGCTTTCTTT. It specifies CASSYLGSEAFF.

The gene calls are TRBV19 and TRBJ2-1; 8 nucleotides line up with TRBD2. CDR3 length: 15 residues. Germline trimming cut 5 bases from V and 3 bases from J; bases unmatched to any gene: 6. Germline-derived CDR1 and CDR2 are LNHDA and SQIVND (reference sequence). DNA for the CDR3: TGTGCCAGTAGTCTCCCAGCGGGAGTCTACAATGAGCAGTTCTTC. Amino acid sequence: CASSLPAGVYNEQFF.

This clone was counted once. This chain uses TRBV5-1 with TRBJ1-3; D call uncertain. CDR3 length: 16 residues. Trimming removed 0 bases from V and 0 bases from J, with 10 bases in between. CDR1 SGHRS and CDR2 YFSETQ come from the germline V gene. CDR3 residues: CASSLAPLFSGNTIYF. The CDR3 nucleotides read TGCGCCAGCAGCTTGGCCCCCCTCTTCTCTGGAAACACCATATATTTT.

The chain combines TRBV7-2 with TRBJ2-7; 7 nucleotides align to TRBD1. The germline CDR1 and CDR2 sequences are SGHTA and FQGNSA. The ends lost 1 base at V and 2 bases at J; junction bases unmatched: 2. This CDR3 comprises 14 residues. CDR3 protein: CASSLDQGAYEQYF. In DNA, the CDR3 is TGTGCCAGCAGCTTAGATCAGGGGGCCTACGAGCAGTACTTC.

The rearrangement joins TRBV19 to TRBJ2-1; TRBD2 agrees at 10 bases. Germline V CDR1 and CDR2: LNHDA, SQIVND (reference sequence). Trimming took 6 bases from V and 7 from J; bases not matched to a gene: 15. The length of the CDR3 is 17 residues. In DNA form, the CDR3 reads TGTGCCAGTAGACCACCGGAGCGGGGGGGCCGAAGGAATGAGCAGTTCTTC. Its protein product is CASRPPERGGRRNEQFF.

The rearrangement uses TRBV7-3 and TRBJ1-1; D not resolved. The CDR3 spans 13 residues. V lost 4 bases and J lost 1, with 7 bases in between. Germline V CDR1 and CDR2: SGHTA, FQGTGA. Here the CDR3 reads CASSSRGNTEAFF. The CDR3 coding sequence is TGTGCCAGCAGCTCGAGAGGGAACACTGAAGCTTTCTTT.

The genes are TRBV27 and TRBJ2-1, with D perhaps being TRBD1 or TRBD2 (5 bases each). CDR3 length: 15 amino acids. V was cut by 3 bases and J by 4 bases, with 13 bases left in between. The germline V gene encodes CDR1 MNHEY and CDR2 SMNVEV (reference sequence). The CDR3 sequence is CASSLVPWGYNEQFF. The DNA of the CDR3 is TGTGCCAGCAGTTTGGTCCCATGGGGGTACAATGAGCAGTTCTTC.

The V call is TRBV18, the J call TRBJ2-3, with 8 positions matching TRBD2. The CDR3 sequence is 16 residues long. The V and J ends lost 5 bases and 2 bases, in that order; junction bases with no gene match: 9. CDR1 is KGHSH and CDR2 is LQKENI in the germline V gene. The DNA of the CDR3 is TGTGCCAGCTCAAGCTCAGCGGGGGCCTTCACAGATACGCAGTATTTT. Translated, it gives CASSSSAGAFTDTQYF.